The T cell receptor (beta chain) described here comes from a study of blood T cell repertoires in COVID-19. Background on the study: The United States, Italy and Spain supplied acute and convalescent COVID-19 samples. The cDNA or gDNA used as material had been derived from T cells, B-cell-depleted T cells, or PBMCs.

Authors' analysis steps: The assay estimated nucleated cells by amplifying reference gene primers. The assay was immunoSEQ multiplex PCR, and TCRdb's table has in-frame clones only and misses some. V and J calls and clone size follow that table, whereas D and trimming were derived from the DNA. The sample has 13,000 or so clones, about 88% seen once; the top ten hold roughly 2.5%. V was clipped by 6 bases and J by 5 bases, with 10 bases between them. CDR1 is SEHNR and CDR2 is FQNEAQ in the germline V gene (reference sequence). There are 12 residues in the CDR3. The origin of this receptor is a human donor in a cohort sampled during active COVID-19. The V gene is TRBV7-9, the J gene TRBJ1-1; tentative D call: TRBD1 (6 bases). Sequencing was done on a sample of peripheral blood. The CDR3 nucleotides are TGTGCCAGCAGTACAAGGGGGACTGAAGCTTTCTTT. This encodes CASSTRGTEAFF.